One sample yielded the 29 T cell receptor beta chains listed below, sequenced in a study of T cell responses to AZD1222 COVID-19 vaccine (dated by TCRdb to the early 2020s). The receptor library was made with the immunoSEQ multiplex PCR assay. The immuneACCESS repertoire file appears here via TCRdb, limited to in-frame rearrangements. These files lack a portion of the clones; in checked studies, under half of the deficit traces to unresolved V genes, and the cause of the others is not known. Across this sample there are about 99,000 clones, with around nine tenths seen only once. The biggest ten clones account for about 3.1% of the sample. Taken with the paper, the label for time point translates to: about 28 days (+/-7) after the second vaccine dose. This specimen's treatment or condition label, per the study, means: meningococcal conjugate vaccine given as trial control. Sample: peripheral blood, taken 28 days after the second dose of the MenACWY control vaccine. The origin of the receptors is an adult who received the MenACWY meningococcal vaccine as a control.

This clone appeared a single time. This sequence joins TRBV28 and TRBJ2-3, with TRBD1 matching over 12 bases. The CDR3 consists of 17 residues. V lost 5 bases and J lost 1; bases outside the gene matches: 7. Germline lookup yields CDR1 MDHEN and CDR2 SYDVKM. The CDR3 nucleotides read TGTGCCAGCAGTAAGGGGACAGGGGGCGGAGGCACAGATACGCAGTATTTT. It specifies CASSKGTGGGGTDTQYF.

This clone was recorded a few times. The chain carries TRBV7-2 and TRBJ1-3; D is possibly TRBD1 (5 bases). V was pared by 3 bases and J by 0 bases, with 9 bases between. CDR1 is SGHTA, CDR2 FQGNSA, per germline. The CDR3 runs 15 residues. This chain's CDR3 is CASSLGESSGNTIYF. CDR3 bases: TGTGCCAGCAGCTTGGGGGAAAGCTCTGGAAACACCATATATTTT.

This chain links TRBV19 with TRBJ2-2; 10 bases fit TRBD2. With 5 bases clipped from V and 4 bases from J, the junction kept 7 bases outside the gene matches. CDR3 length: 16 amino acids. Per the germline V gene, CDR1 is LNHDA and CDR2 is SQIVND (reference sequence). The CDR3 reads CASSSSGGAFTGELFF. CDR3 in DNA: TGTGCCAGTAGTTCGAGCGGGGGGGCCTTCACCGGGGAGCTGTTTTTT.

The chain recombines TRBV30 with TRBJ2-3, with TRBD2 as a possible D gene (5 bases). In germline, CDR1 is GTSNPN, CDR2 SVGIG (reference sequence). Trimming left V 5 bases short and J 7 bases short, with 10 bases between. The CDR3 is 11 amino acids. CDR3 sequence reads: CAWERTYTQYF. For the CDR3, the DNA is TGTGCCTGGGAAAGGACTTATACGCAGTATTTT.

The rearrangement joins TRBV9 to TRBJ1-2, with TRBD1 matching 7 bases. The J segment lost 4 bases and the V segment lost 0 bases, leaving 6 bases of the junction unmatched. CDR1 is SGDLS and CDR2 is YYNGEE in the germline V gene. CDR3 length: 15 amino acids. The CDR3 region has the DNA TGTGCCAGCAGCGTAGATCCAGGGGGATCCTATGGCTACACCTTC. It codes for CASSVDPGGSYGYTF.

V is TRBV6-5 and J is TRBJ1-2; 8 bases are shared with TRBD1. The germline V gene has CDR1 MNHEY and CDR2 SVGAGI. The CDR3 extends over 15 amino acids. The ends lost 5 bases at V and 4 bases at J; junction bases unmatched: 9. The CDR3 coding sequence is TGTGCCAGCAGTCTTTTGACAGGGGCGGGCTATGGCTACACCTTC. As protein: CASSLLTGAGYGYTF.

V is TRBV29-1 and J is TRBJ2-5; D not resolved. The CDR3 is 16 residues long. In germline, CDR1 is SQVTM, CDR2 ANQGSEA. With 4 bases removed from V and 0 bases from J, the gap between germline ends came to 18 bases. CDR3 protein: CSVALRNYQNQETQYF. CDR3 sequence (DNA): TGCAGCGTTGCGCTAAGGAACTACCAAAACCAAGAGACCCAGTACTTC.

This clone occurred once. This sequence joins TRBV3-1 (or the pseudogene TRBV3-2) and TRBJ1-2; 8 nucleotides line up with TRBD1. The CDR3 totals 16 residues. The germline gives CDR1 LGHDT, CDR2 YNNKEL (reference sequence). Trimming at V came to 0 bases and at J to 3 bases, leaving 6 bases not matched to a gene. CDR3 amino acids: CASSQDLGQGDYGYTF. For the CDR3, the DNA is TGTGCCAGCAGCCAAGATCTTGGACAGGGAGACTATGGCTACACCTTC.

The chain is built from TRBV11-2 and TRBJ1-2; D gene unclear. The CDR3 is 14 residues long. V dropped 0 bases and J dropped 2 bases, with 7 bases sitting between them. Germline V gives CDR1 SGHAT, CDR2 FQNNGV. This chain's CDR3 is CASSLDLGNYGYTF. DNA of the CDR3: TGTGCCAGCAGCTTAGATCTCGGCAACTATGGCTACACCTTC.

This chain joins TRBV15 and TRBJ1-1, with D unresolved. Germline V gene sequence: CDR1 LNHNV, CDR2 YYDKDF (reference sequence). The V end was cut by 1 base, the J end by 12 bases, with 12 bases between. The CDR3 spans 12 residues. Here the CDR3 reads CATSRVSSIPFF. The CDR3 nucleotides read TGTGCCACCAGCAGAGTTAGTTCCATACCTTTCTTT.

The CDR3 coding sequence is TGTGCCAGCAGCTTGGGGCCCTCGCGCCAGTCTGGCTACACCTTC. This translates into CASSLGPSRQSGYTF. This chain links TRBV7-3 with TRBJ1-2; D possibly corresponds to TRBD1 (5 bases). This CDR3 region has 15 residues. Deletions cut 3 bases from V and 7 bases from J, with 18 bases between. The V gene's germline CDR1 is SGHTA and CDR2 FQGTGA.

The CDR3 here is CASSQSNNSPLHF. CDR3 bases: TGTGCCAGCAGCCAAAGTAATAATTCACCCCTCCACTTT. This chain uses TRBV3-1 (or the pseudogene TRBV3-2) with TRBJ1-6; no definite D call. The germline gives CDR1 LGHDT, CDR2 YNNKEL (reference sequence). V lost 2 bases and J 5 bases, leaving 4 bases between the germline ends. This CDR3 spans 13 amino acids.

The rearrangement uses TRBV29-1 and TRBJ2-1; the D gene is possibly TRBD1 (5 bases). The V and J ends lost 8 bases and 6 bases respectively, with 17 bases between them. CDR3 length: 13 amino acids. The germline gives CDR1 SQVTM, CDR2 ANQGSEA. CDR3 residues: CSLQQSQGNEQFF. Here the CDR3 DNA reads TGCAGCTTACAGCAAAGCCAGGGCAATGAGCAGTTCTTC.

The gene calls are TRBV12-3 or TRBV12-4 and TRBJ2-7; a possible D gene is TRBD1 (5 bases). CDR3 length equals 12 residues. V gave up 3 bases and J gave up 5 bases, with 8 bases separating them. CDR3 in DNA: TGTGCCAGCAGTTTCTCCAGGGACGAGCAGTACTTC. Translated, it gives CASSFSRDEQYF.

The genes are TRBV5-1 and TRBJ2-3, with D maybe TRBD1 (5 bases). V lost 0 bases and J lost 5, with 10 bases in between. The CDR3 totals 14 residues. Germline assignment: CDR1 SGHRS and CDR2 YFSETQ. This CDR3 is CASSLEGFGDTQYF. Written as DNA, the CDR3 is TGCGCCAGCAGCTTGGAGGGGTTTGGAGATACGCAGTATTTT.

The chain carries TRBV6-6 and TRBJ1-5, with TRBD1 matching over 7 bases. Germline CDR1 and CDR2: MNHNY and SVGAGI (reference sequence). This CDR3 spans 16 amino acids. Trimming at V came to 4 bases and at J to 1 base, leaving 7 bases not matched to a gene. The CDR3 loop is CASSSTTGTSNQPQHF. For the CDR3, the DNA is TGTGCCAGCAGTTCTACGACAGGGACCAGCAATCAGCCCCAGCATTTT.

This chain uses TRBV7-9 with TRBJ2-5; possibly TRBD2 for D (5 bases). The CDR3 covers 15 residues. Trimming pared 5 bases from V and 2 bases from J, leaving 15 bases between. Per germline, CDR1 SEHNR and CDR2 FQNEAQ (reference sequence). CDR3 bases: TGTGCCAGCAGCCCTCGCTCCGGCGGGCAAGAGACCCAGTACTTC. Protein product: CASSPRSGGQETQYF. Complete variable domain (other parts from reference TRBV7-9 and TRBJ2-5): DTGVSQNPRHKITKRGQNVTFRCDPISEHNRLYWYRQTLGQGPEFLTYFQNEAQLEKSRLLSDRFSAERPKGSFSTLEIQRTEQGDSAMYLCASSPRSGGQETQYFGPGTRLLVL.

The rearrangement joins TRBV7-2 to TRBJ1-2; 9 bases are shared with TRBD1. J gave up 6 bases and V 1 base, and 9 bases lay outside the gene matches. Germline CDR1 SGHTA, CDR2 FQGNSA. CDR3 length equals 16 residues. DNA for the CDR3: TGTGCCAGCAGCTTAGAAAACTACAGGGGGCGGGATGGCTACACCTTC. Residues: CASSLENYRGRDGYTF.

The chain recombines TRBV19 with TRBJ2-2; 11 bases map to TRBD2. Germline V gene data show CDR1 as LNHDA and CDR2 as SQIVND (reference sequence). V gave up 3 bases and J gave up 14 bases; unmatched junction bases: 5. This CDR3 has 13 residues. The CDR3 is CASSILSGGALFF. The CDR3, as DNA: TGTGCCAGTAGTATTCTTAGCGGGGGGGCCCTGTTTTTT. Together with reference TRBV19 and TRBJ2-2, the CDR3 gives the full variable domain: DGGITQSPKYLFRKEGQNVTLSCEQNLNHDAMYWYRQDPGQGLRLIYYSQIVNDFQKGDIAEGYSVSREKKESFPLTVTSAQKNPTAFYLCASSILSGGALFFGEGSRLTVL.

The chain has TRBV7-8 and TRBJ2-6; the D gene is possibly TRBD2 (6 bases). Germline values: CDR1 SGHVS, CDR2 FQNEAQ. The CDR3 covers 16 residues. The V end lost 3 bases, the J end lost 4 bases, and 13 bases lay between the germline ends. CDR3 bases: TGTGCCAGCAGCTTTATGGGGCGGGGAGGGGCCAACGTCCTGACTTTC. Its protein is CASSFMGRGGANVLTF. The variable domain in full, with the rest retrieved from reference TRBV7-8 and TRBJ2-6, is GAGVSQSPRYKVAKRGQDVALRCDPISGHVSLFWYQQALGQGPEFLTYFQNEAQLDKSGLPSDRFFAERPEGSVSTLKIQRTQQEDSAVYLCASSFMGRGGANVLTFGAGSRLTVL.

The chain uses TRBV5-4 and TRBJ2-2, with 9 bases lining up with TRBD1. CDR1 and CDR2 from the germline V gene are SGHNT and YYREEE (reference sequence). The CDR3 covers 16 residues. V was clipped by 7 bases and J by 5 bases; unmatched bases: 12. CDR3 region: CASGGPGTGRTGELFF. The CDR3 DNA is TGTGCCAGCGGGGGCCCCGGGACAGGGAGGACCGGGGAGCTGTTTTTT. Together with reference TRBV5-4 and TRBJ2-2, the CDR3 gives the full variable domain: ETGVTQSPTHLIKTRGQQVTLRCSSQSGHNTVSWYQQALGQGPQFIFQYYREEENGRGNFPPRFSGLQFPNYSSELNVNALELDDSALYLCASGGPGTGRTGELFFGEGSRLTVL.

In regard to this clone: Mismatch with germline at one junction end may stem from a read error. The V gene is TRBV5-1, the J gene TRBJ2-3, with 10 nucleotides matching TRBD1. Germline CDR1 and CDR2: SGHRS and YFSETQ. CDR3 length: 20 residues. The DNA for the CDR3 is TGCGCCAGCAGCTTGGCGCCGACAGGGGGCGCGGGGGCGAGCACAGGTACGCAGTATTTT. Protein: CASSLAPTGGAGASTGTQYF.

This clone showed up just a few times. The CDR3 DNA reads as TGTGCCAGCAGTTTTCCCGGGACAGGGTACGACGGGGAGCTGTTTTTT. This codes for CASSFPGTGYDGELFF. This rearrangement joins TRBV28 to TRBJ2-2, with TRBD1 identical over 9 bases. The V segment lost 3 bases and the J segment 7 bases; nucleotides outside the gene matches: 9. Germline CDR1 MDHEN, CDR2 SYDVKM. This CDR3 comprises 16 residues.

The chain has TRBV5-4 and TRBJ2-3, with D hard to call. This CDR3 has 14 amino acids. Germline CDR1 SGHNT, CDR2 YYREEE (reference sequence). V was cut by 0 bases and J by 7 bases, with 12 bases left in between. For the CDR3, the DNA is TGTGCCAGCAGCTTGGGGCAGTCCTTTTATACGCAGTATTTT. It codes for CASSLGQSFYTQYF.

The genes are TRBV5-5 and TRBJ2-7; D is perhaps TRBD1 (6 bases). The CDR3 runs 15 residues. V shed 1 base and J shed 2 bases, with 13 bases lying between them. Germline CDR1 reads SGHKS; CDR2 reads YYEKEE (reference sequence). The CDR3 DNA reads TGTGCCAGCAGCTTGAGCCAGGGGCCAACCTACGAGCAGTACTTC. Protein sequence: CASSLSQGPTYEQYF.

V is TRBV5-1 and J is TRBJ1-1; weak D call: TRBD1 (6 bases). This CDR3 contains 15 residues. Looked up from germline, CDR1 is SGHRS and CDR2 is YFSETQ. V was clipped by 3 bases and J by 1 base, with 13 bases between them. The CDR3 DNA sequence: TGCGCCAGCAGCTCCCTGGGGGCAGAGAACACTGAAGCTTTCTTT. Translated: CASSSLGAENTEAFF.

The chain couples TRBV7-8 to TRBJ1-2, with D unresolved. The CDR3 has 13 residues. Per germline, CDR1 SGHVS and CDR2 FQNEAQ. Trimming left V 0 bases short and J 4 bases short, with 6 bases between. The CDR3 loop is CASSLARGYGYTF. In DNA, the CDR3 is TGTGCCAGCAGCTTAGCTCGGGGCTATGGCTACACCTTC. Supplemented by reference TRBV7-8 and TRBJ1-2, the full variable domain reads GAGVSQSPRYKVAKRGQDVALRCDPISGHVSLFWYQQALGQGPEFLTYFQNEAQLDKSGLPSDRFFAERPEGSVSTLKIQRTQQEDSAVYLCASSLARGYGYTFGSGTRLTVV.

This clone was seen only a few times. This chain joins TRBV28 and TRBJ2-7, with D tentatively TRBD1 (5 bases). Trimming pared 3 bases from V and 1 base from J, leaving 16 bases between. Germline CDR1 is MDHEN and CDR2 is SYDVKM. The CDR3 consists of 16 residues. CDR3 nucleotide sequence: TGTGCCAGCAGTTTCCTCGCCAGGGCCCCGTCCTACGAGCAGTACTTC. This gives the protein CASSFLARAPSYEQYF.

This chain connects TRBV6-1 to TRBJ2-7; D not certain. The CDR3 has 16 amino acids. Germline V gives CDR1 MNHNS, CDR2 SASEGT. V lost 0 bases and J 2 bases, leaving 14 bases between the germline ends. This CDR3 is CASSEAQRSPPYEQYF. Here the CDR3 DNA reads TGTGCCAGCAGTGAAGCGCAGCGTTCTCCCCCCTACGAGCAGTACTTC.